This TCR beta chain was documented in a study of cytomegalovirus exposure and HLA in healthy donors. The donors were part of the validation cohort, which consisted of under 150 subjects and was separate from the first cohort of several hundred subjects. Assay used: immunoSEQ multiplex PCR; TCRdb lists only in-frame clones, some missing. This table holds about 140,000 clones, about 86% found once. This CDR3 is 17 amino acids long. Between the trimmed V and J ends, which lost 5 bases and 0 bases, there was a span of 14 bases. Germline-derived CDR1 and CDR2 are SGHTA and FQGNSA. Sequenced input: PBMCs. The source is a woman aged 18-29 years in good health and CMV-seropositive. This chain uses TRBV7-2 with TRBJ2-6; TRBD1 might be the D (5 bases). Here the CDR3 reads CASSERTLSSGANVLTF. CDR3 nucleotide sequence: TGTGCCAGCAGCGAACGGACACTAAGCTCTGGGGCCAACGTCCTGACTTTC.